Described below is a single T cell receptor beta chain sequence and its context. Its target is not known. TCR cDNA was made by 5'RACE template switching, adding a universal primer site and UMIs. From the 5' RACE reads, TCRdb called clonotypes with MiXCR, one entry per CDR3 protein. The sample shows more than 450,000 distinct CDR3 sequences, just over 20% of them seen only once. The entry originates in a study of T cells after yellow fever vaccination. Study context: Fractions with few cells were prepared using SMART-Seq v4 Ultra Low Input.

Study-level findings and limits: Abundant bulk-derived clonotypes could contaminate FACS-sorted repertoires.

Trimming removed 1 base at V and 0 bases at J, with 10 bases between. CDR3 size: 15 residues. CDR1 SQVTM and CDR2 ANQGSEA come from the germline V gene. This TCR was sampled from a man aged 18-30 years who received the YFV17D yellow fever vaccine. J is TRBJ2-1 and V is TRBV29-1; D ambiguous. The specimen comprised PBMCs, sampled approximately 22 days after the first yellow fever vaccination. CDR3 coding DNA: TGCAGCGTTGAAGGTCGGAGCCCCTCCTACAATGAGCAGTTCTTC. It encodes CSVEGRSPSYNEQFF.